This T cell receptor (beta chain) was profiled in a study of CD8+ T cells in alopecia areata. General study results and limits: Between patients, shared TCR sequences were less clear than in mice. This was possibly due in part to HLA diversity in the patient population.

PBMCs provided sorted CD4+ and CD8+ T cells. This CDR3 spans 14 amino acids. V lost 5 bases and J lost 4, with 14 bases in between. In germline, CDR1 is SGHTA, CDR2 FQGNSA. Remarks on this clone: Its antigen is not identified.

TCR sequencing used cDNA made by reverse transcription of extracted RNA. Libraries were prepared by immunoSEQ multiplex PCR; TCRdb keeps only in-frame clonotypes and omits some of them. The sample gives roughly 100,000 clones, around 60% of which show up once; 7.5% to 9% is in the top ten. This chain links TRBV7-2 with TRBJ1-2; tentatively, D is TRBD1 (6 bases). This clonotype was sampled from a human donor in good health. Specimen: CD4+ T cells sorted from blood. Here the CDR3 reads CASSVYRDAYGYTF. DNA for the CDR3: TGTGCCAGCAGCGTCTACAGGGATGCCTATGGCTACACCTTC.